This T cell receptor beta chain appears in the sequencing data of a study of T cell responses to AZD1222 COVID-19 vaccine. Some second doses came at about 4 weeks and others at about 12 weeks; these were pooled. Produced via immunoSEQ multiplex PCR; TCRdb's table is partial and in-frame only. The profile shows about 150,000 clones, about 89% of them singletons. Study-wide findings and caveats: Per reports, nearly half of all spike-specific TCRs target regions that are unmutated in variants.

As for this clone: Antigen: not known.

The germline V and J ends were trimmed by 11 bases and 5 bases, with 20 bases remaining between them. CDR3 length equals 14 residues. Per germline, CDR1 LNHNV and CDR2 YYDKDF (reference sequence). The origin of this receptor is an adult who received the AZD1222 COVID-19 vaccine. The sequencing here drew on peripheral blood, taken 28 days after the second AZD1222 dose. The J gene is TRBJ2-3, the V gene TRBV15; TRBD2 is a possible D gene (5 bases). CDR3 nucleotides: TGTGCCGTGAAAGCAGACCCTCGGGGAGATACGCAGTATTTT. This codes for CAVKADPRGDTQYF.